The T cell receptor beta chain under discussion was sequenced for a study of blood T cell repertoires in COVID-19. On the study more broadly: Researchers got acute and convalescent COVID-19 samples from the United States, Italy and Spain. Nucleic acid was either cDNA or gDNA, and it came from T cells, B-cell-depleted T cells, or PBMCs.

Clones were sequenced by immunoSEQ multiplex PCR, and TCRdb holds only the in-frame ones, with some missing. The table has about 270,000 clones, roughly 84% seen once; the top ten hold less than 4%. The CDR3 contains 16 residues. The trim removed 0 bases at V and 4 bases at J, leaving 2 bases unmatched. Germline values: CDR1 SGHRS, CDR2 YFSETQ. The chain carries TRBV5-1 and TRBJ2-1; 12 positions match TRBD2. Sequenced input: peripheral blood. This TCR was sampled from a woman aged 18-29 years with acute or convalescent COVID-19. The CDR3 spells CASSLGTSGIYNEQFF. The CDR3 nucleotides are TGCGCCAGCAGCTTGGGGACTAGCGGGATATACAATGAGCAGTTCTTC.